This T cell receptor (beta chain) was identified in a study of shared clonotypes between healthy human individuals. Naive CD4+ cells were CD45RA-selected; the remaining cells were memory. The V and J ends lost 4 bases and 2 bases, in that order; junction bases with no gene match: 5. This CDR3 has 15 residues. CDR1 and CDR2 (germline): SNHLY, FYNNEI. Here immunoSEQ multiplex PCR was the method, and the copy in TCRdb shows in-frame clones only, minus some. The sample carries about 770,000 clones, around 77% recorded once. The rearrangement uses TRBV2 and TRBJ1-5; TRBD1 matches 7 bases. Sequencing was performed on memory CD4+ T cells sorted from blood. Subset in this sample: CD45RA-negative fraction. The source of this sequence is a woman in her twenties or thirties in good health. The CDR3 reads CASSAQGGRNQPQHF. The CDR3 DNA reads as TGTGCCAGCAGTGCCCAGGGGGGACGCAATCAGCCCCAGCATTTT.